Below, 7 T cell receptor beta chains from the same sample are listed, as sequenced in a study of T cell responses to AZD1222 COVID-19 vaccine. Profiling relied on immunoSEQ multiplex PCR, and the TCRdb table lists in-frame clones only, not all of them. The sample has about 140,000 clones, approximately 90% seen once. This material consisted of peripheral blood, taken on day 0 of AZD1222 vaccination. Every receptor here comes from an adult in good health.

The chain couples TRBV4-3 to TRBJ1-2; D is uncertain. V gave up 0 bases and J gave up 6 bases, with 11 bases separating them. The CDR3 is 14 residues long. Germline CDR1 LGHNA, CDR2 YSLEER. CDR3 sequence (DNA): TGCGCCAGCAGCCAAGATAGTGGGGTCCATGGCTACACCTTC. This codes for CASSQDSGVHGYTF.

The chain joins TRBV5-6 to TRBJ1-1; D not resolved. Germline lookup yields CDR1 SGHDT and CDR2 YYEEEE. CDR3 size: 13 residues. V was cut by 0 bases and J by 2 bases, with 5 bases left in between. The CDR3 protein is CASSLVRNTEAFF. The CDR3 DNA is TGTGCCAGCAGCTTGGTACGAAACACTGAAGCTTTCTTT.

The rearrangement links TRBV19 to TRBJ2-1; 9 bases fit TRBD2. The CDR3 consists of 14 residues. The junction had 5 bases not matched to a gene; V was cut back by 11 bases and J by 0 bases. Germline loops: CDR1 LNHDA, CDR2 SQIVND (reference sequence). For the CDR3, the DNA is TGTGCCGCCGATAGCGGGGGCTCCTACAATGAGCAGTTCTTC. It yields the protein CAADSGGSYNEQFF.

This chain links TRBV5-1 with TRBJ1-1; TRBD1 matches 10 bases. Per germline, CDR1 SGHRS and CDR2 YFSETQ. With V trimmed by 3 bases and J by 1 base, 3 bases remained unmatched. This CDR3 comprises 15 residues. The CDR3, as DNA: TGCGCCAGCAGCTCCAGACAGGGGGCGAACACTGAAGCTTTCTTT. This sequence encodes CASSSRQGANTEAFF.

This clone was detected a few times. The chain couples TRBV13 to TRBJ1-6; weak D call: TRBD1 (5 bases). Looked up from germline, CDR1 is PRHDT and CDR2 is FYEKMQ (reference sequence). The ends were cut back, 0 bases at V and 8 bases at J, with 11 bases in the middle. The CDR3 extends over 15 amino acids. Here the CDR3 reads CASSLGGTADSPLHF. DNA for the CDR3: TGTGCCAGCAGCTTAGGTGGGACTGCGGATTCACCCCTCCACTTT.

The CDR3 here is CASSAITGGEGGYTF. The CDR3 DNA sequence: TGTGCCAGCAGCGCGATAACAGGGGGCGAGGGCGGCTACACCTTC. The chain joins TRBV7-9 to TRBJ1-2, with 9 bases aligning to TRBD1. The germline V gene has CDR1 SEHNR and CDR2 FQNEAQ (reference sequence). Germline trimming cut 5 bases from V and 8 bases from J; bases unmatched to any gene: 12. The CDR3 has 15 residues.

This clone has just one count. The chain employs TRBV12-1 and TRBJ2-3; the table names TRBD2, a call not compared with the DNA. TRBV12-1 is annotated as a pseudogene. The CDR3 loop spans 15 amino acids. The CDR3, as DNA: TGTGCCAGCAGCTTTTTCCCGGCGGGAAGAGATACGCAGTATTTT. Protein: CASSFFPAGRDTQYF.